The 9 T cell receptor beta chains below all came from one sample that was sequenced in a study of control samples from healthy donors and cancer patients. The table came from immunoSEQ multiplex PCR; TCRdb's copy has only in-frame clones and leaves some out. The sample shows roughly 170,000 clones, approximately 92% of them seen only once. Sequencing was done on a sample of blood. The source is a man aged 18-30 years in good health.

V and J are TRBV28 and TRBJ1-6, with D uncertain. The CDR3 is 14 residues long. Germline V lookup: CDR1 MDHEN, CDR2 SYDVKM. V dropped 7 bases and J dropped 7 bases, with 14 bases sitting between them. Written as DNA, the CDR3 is TGTGCCAGCACTCGGAGGGTGGGAAATTCACCCCTCCACTTT. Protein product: CASTRRVGNSPLHF.

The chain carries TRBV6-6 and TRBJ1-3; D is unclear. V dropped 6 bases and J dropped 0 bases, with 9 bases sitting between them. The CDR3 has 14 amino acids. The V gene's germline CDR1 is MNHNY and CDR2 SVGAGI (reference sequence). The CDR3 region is CASSPQNSGNTIYF. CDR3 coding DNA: TGTGCCAGCAGCCCCCAAAACTCTGGAAACACCATATATTTT.

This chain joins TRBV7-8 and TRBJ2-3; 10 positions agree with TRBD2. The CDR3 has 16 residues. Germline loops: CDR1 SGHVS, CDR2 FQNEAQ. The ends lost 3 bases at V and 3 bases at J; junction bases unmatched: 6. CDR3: CASSFPTSGTTDTQYF. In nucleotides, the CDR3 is TGTGCCAGCAGCTTTCCAACTAGCGGGACTACAGATACGCAGTATTTT.

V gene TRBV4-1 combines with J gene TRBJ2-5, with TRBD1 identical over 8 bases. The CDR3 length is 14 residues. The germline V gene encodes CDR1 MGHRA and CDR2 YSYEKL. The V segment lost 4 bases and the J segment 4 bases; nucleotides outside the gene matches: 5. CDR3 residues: CASSLGDRGETQYF. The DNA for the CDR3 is TGCGCCAGCAGCCTTGGAGACAGGGGAGAGACCCAGTACTTC.

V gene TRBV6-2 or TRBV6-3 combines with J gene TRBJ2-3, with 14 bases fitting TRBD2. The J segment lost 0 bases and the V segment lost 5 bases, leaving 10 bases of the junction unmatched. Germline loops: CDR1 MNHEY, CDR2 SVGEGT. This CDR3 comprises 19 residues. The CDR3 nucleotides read TGTGCCAGCAGTCCATGGACTAGCGGGGGGCCCTACAGCACAGATACGCAGTATTTT. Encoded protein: CASSPWTSGGPYSTDTQYF.

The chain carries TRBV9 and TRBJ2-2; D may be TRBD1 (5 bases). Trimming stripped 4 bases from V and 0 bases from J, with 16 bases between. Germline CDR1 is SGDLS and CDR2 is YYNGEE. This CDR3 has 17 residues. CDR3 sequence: CASSPVRVIANTGELFF. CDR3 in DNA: TGTGCCAGCAGCCCAGTCAGGGTCATCGCGAACACCGGGGAGCTGTTTTTT.

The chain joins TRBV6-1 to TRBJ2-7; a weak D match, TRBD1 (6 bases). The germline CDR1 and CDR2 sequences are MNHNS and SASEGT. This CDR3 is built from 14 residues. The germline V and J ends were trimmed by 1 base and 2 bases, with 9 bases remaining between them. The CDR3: CASSEGGHTYEQYF. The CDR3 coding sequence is TGTGCCAGCAGTGAAGGGGGGCATACCTACGAGCAGTACTTC.

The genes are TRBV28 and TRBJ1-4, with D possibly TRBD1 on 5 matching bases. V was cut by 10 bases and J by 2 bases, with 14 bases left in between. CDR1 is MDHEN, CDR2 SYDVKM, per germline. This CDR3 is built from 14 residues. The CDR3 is CAISGGSTNEKLFF. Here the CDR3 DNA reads TGTGCCATCTCGGGGGGGAGTACTAATGAAAAACTGTTTTTT.

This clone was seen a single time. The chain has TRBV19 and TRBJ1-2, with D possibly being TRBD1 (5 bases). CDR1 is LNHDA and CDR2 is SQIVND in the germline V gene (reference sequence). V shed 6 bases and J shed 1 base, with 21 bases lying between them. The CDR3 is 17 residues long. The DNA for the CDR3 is TGTGCCAGTAGCAATCGACAGCCTTGGGCGTTTAACTATGGCTACACCTTC. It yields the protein CASSNRQPWAFNYGYTF.